The source of this T cell receptor (beta chain) is a study of blood T cell repertoires in COVID-19. Study details: From the United States, Italy and Spain came samples of acute and convalescent COVID-19. T cells, B-cell-depleted T cells, or PBMCs supplied cDNA or gDNA.

Profiling relied on immunoSEQ multiplex PCR, and the TCRdb table lists in-frame clones only, not all of them. The sample yields about 120,000 clones, 82% seen once. Germline values: CDR1 SGHRS, CDR2 YFSETQ. The CDR3 totals 15 residues. V lost 4 bases and J lost 4; bases outside the gene matches: 5. A remark on this clone: The sample contains more than one DNA sequence encoding this CDR3.

V is TRBV5-1 and J is TRBJ1-2; 12 nucleotides align to TRBD1. The receptor was derived from a woman in her seventies with acute or convalescent COVID-19. What was sequenced was peripheral blood. CDR3 protein: CASSRGTGGFYGYTF. In nucleotides, the CDR3 is TGCGCCAGCAGCCGTGGGACAGGGGGCTTCTATGGCTACACCTTC.